These 14 T cell receptor beta chains were sequenced from one sample in a study of molecular identifiers for immune sequencing clone quantification. TCRdb reanalysed the PCR reads using MiXCR and keeps one entry per CDR3 protein. The profile shows a few hundred thousand distinct CDR3 sequences, over 20% of them singletons. The specimen was naive CD8+ T cells from blood, with Jurkat cell RNA spiked in. This sample's subset: FACS-sorted CD8+CD4-CCR7+CD45RA+ naive T cells. Receptors originate from a human donor in good health. Some libraries in this study had Jurkat cell RNA spiked in.

This clonotype was observed once. Without the conserved terminal phenylalanine or tryptophan, this CDR3 likely stems from a read error. The genes are TRBV6-5 and TRBJ2-6; D remains ambiguous. The germline V gene encodes CDR1 MNHEY and CDR2 SVGAGI. This CDR3 spans 15 amino acids. The CDR3 loop is CASSYSSSGANVLTV. CDR3 nucleotides: TGTGCGAGCAGTTACTCCAGCTCTGGGGCCAACGTCCTGACTGTC.

This clonotype was counted many times. The gene calls are TRBV19 and TRBJ1-1; TRBD1 aligns across 9 bases. The germline CDR1 and CDR2 sequences are LNHDA and SQIVND (reference sequence). The ends lost 3 bases at V and 3 bases at J; junction bases unmatched: 5. This CDR3 spans 15 amino acids. The CDR3 region is CASSIRTGDDTEAFF. Written as DNA, the CDR3 is TGTGCCAGTAGTATTAGGACAGGGGATGACACTGAAGCTTTCTTT.

This clonotype was found a few times. The chain combines TRBV28 with TRBJ1-5; 7 bases are shared with TRBD1. V was pared by 5 bases and J by 5 bases, with 9 bases of the junction left unmatched. Germline CDR1 MDHEN, CDR2 SYDVKM. This CDR3 spans 15 amino acids. The chain's CDR3 is CASSTPTGRDQPQHF. CDR3 sequence (DNA): TGTGCCAGCAGTACCCCGACAGGGAGAGATCAGCCCCAGCATTTT.

This clonotype was seen at least ten times. The V and J genes are TRBV11-2 and TRBJ2-7; TRBD1 aligns across 7 bases. V lost 1 base and J lost 4; bases outside the gene matches: 4. This CDR3 has 14 residues. Germline values: CDR1 SGHAT, CDR2 FQNNGV. The DNA of the CDR3 is TGTGCCAGCAGCTTAGTTCGGACAGGATACGAGCAGTACTTC. Translated: CASSLVRTGYEQYF.

The gene calls are TRBV6-2 or TRBV6-3 and TRBJ2-1; 10 nucleotides line up with TRBD2. The germline gives CDR1 MNHEY, CDR2 SVGEGT. V lost 4 bases to trimming and J lost 1 base; unmatched junction nucleotides: 4. The CDR3 length is 16 residues. CDR3 sequence: CASSSPGLASYNEQFF. The CDR3 DNA is TGTGCCAGCAGTTCCCCGGGACTAGCGTCCTACAATGAGCAGTTCTTC.

As regards this clonotype: A much larger clonotype is one base distant, so this may be a read error. The chain uses TRBV29-1 and TRBJ2-1; tentatively, D is TRBD1 (8 bases). The germline CDR1 and CDR2 sequences are SQVTM and ANQGSEA. This CDR3 region has 13 residues. DNA for the CDR3: TGCAGCGTTGCACAGGGGGGGTACAATGAGCAGCTCTTC. It translates to CSVAQGGYNEQLF.

This clonotype was seen many times. The rearrangement links TRBV20-1 to TRBJ1-2; no clear D gene. With 6 bases removed from V and 0 bases from J, the gap between germline ends came to 8 bases. The CDR3 has 12 amino acids. Germline loops: CDR1 DFQATT, CDR2 SNEGSKA (reference sequence). As DNA, the CDR3 is TGCAGTGCCCTAGTAGCTAACTATGGCTACACCTTC. Translation: CSALVANYGYTF.

This clonotype occurred many times. The rearrangement uses TRBV28 and TRBJ2-7, with TRBD2 identical over 8 bases. The V gene's germline CDR1 is MDHEN and CDR2 SYDVKM. This CDR3 has 14 amino acids. V lost 5 bases and J lost 6; bases outside the gene matches: 9. CDR3 sequence reads: CASSLPGTSSEQYF. CDR3 nucleotide sequence: TGTGCCAGCAGTCTACCCGGGACTAGTAGCGAGCAGTACTTC.

V gene TRBV6-5 combines with J gene TRBJ2-7; 10 positions match TRBD2. Germline CDR1 MNHEY, CDR2 SVGAGI. Trimming removed 2 bases from V and 2 bases from J; junction bases left unmatched: 6. The CDR3 runs to 16 residues. CDR3 coding DNA: TGTGCCAGCAGTTACAGTCCTAGCGGGAGCCCCTACGAGCAGTACTTC. The encoded protein is CASSYSPSGSPYEQYF.

This clonotype has a count of ten or more. The V call is TRBV29-1, the J call TRBJ2-7, with 7 bases identical to TRBD1. The CDR3 spans 13 residues. V lost 6 bases to trimming and J lost 5 bases; unmatched junction nucleotides: 10. Germline V lookup: CDR1 SQVTM, CDR2 ANQGSEA. DNA for the CDR3: TGCAGCGTAGCAGGGGGAAGGAGTAACGAGCAGTACTTC. Protein sequence: CSVAGGRSNEQYF.

This clonotype appeared a few times. This chain uses TRBV4-1 with TRBJ2-3; 8 bases match TRBD2. Germline values: CDR1 MGHRA, CDR2 YSYEKL. The V and J ends lost 1 base and 3 bases, in that order; junction bases with no gene match: 3. The CDR3 runs to 15 residues. CDR3 coding DNA: TGCGCCAGCAGCCAAGTAGCGGGGTGGACAGATACGCAGTATTTT. Amino acids: CASSQVAGWTDTQYF.

This clonotype was picked up many times. The chain is built from TRBV5-6 and TRBJ2-2; no clear D gene. Trimming stripped 5 bases from V and 1 base from J, with 12 bases between. CDR1 is SGHDT and CDR2 is YYEEEE in the germline V gene. This CDR3 is built from 15 residues. The CDR3 is CASRQRNKNTGELFF. The DNA of the CDR3 is TGTGCCAGCAGACAAAGAAACAAGAACACCGGGGAGCTGTTTTTT. Based on the CDR3 plus reference TRBV5-6 and TRBJ2-2, the full variable domain is DAGVTQSPTHLIKTRGQQVTLRCSPKSGHDTVSWYQQALGQGPQFIFQYYEEEERQRGNFPDRFSGHQFPNYSSELNVNALLLGDSALYLCASRQRNKNTGELFFGEGSRLTVL.

A remark on this clonotype: A much bigger clone sits one base away, suggesting this may be a read error. The V call is TRBV10-2, the J call TRBJ2-5; 7 positions match TRBD2. The CDR3 contains 15 residues. After removal of 7 bases from V and 4 bases from J, the junction contained 12 bases not matched to a gene. CDR1 WSHSY and CDR2 SAAADI come from the germline V gene. The CDR3 loop is CASTESRERGETQYF. In DNA form, the CDR3 reads TGCGCCAGCACCGAAAGTAGGGAGCGGGGAGAGACCCAGTACTTC.

There are many counts of this clonotype. CDR3 sequence: CSAGGQKNIQYF. Written as DNA, the CDR3 is TGCAGTGCTGGCGGACAGAAAAACATTCAGTACTTC. The chain combines TRBV20-1 with TRBJ2-4; perhaps TRBD1 as D (6 bases). V was cut by 5 bases and J by 4 bases, with 9 bases left in between. This CDR3 is built from 12 residues. Germline CDR1 and CDR2: DFQATT and SNEGSKA (reference sequence).